Below are 9 T cell receptor beta chains sequenced from a single sample in a study of T cells in Graves' hyperthyroidism and ophthalmopathy. Amplified TCR beta CDR3 regions came from RNA transcripts. First-round RT-PCR targeting the TCR CDR3 was performed with the HTBI primer set. Each CDR3 protein gets one entry after TCRdb re-called the multiplex PCR reads with MiXCR. The sample holds 550,000 to 700,000 distinct CDR3 sequences; about 15% are singletons and the top ten take approximately 4.2%. Material: blood. Every receptor here comes from a woman aged 40 to 50 with Graves' ophthalmopathy.

This clonotype was recorded many times. V is TRBV25-1 and J is TRBJ2-7; no clear D gene. Looked up from germline, CDR1 is MGHDK and CDR2 is SYGVNS. CDR3 length: 15 residues. Trimming took off 3 bases at V and 0 bases at J, with 12 bases between the two ends. The CDR3 sequence is CASSDGLMGSYEQYF. CDR3 coding DNA: TGTGCCAGCAGTGATGGGCTCATGGGCTCCTACGAGCAGTACTTC.

This clonotype showed up many times. The rearrangement uses TRBV7-2 and TRBJ1-3; D is ambiguous. The CDR3 runs to 14 residues. Trimming took off 1 base at V and 2 bases at J, with 6 bases between the two ends. Germline lookup yields CDR1 SGHTA and CDR2 FQGNSA. CDR3 residues: CASSLGGTGNTIYF. In nucleotides, the CDR3 is TGTGCCAGCAGCTTAGGCGGAACTGGAAACACCATATATTTT.

This clonotype appeared many times. The genes are TRBV5-6 and TRBJ2-7, with D unclear. Deletions cut 8 bases from V and 3 bases from J, with 15 bases between. The CDR3 is made up of 13 amino acids. CDR1 SGHDT and CDR2 YYEEEE come from the germline V gene. As DNA, the CDR3 is TGTGCCAGTCATCGTAAATCCTTCTACGAGCAGTACTTC. Its protein is CASHRKSFYEQYF.

This clonotype was seen ten or more times. The genes are TRBV12-3 or TRBV12-4 and TRBJ1-1, with D perhaps TRBD1 (6 bases). This CDR3 spans 14 amino acids. V was shortened by 6 bases and J by 2 bases, with 13 bases between the two germline ends. The CDR3 reads CASRTTGINTEAFF. Here the CDR3 DNA reads TGTGCCAGCAGGACAACAGGGATCAACACTGAAGCTTTCTTT.

The genes are TRBV30 and TRBJ1-6; TRBD1 matches at 9 bases. Germline V gives CDR1 GTSNPN, CDR2 SVGIG (reference sequence). The CDR3 consists of 14 residues. V lost 3 bases, J lost 9 bases, and 6 bases stayed unmatched. CDR3 amino acids: CAWSGDRATSPLHF. CDR3 bases: TGTGCCTGGAGCGGGGACAGGGCGACTTCACCCCTCCACTTT.

This clonotype was recorded at least ten times. The chain combines TRBV12-3 or TRBV12-4 with TRBJ2-5; no definite D call. V was clipped by 5 bases and J by 2 bases, with 12 bases between them. The CDR3 extends over 14 amino acids. CDR3 nucleotides: TGTGCCAGCAGTAAGACCTTGGGACAAGAGACCCAGTACTTC. Residues: CASSKTLGQETQYF.

The V call is TRBV19, the J call TRBJ1-5; a weak D match, TRBD1 (6 bases). Trimming cost V 6 bases and J 3 bases, with 9 bases left between them. The germline V gene has CDR1 LNHDA and CDR2 SQIVND (reference sequence). The CDR3 totals 13 residues. CDR3 sequence reads: CASSTGFNQPQHF. The CDR3 nucleotides are TGTGCCAGTAGCACAGGGTTCAATCAGCCCCAGCATTTT.

At least ten counts were recorded for this clonotype. The chain carries TRBV19 and TRBJ2-7; D not certain. CDR1 is LNHDA and CDR2 is SQIVND in the germline V gene (reference sequence). The CDR3 has 15 amino acids. The V end lost 5 bases, the J end lost 5 bases, and 19 bases lay between the germline ends. Here the CDR3 reads CASSLPGLTGDEQYF. CDR3 in DNA: TGTGCCAGTAGTCTCCCGGGCCTAACTGGGGACGAGCAGTACTTC.

The chain links TRBV6-2 or TRBV6-3 to TRBJ1-5; a weak D match, TRBD1 (6 bases). CDR3 length: 16 residues. Germline assignment: CDR1 MNHEY and CDR2 SVGEGT. Between the trimmed V and J ends, which lost 6 bases and 7 bases, there was a span of 22 bases. CDR3 sequence (DNA): TGTGCCAGCAGCCGTGCCATACAGGGAGGTAAACAGCCCCAGCATTTT. Translating gives CASSRAIQGGKQPQHF.